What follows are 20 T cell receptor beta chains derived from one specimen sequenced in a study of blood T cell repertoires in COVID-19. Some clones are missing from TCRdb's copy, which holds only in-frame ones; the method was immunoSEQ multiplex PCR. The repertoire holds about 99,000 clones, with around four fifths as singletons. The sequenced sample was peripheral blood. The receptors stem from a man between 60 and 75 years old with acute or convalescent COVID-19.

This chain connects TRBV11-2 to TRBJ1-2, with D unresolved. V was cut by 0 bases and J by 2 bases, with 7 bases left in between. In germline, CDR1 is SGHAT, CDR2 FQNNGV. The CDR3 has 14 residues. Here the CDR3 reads CASSLDPRNYGYTF. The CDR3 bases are TGTGCCAGCAGCTTAGATCCCCGGAACTATGGCTACACCTTC.

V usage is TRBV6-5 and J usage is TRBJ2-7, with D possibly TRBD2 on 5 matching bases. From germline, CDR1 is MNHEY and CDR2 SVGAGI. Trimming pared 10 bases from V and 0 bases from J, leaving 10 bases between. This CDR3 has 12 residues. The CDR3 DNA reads TGTGCCATCAAAGCGGTCTCCTACGAGCAGTACTTC. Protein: CAIKAVSYEQYF.

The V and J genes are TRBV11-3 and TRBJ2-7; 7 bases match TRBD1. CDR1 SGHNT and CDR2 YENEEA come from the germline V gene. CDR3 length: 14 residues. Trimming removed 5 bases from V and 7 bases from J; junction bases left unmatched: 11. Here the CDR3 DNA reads TGTGCCAGCAGCCCCCCGACACCCAGGGGGGAGCAGTACTTC. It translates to CASSPPTPRGEQYF.

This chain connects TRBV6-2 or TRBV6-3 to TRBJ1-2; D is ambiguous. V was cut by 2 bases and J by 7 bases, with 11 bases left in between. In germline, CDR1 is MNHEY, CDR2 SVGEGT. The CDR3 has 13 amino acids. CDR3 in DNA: TGTGCCAGCAGTTACGGTGCGGGCCGTGGCTACACCTTC. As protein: CASSYGAGRGYTF.

DNA for the CDR3: TGTGCCAGCAGTCCAGACAGCCCCACTGAAGCTTTCTTT. It yields the protein CASSPDSPTEAFF. The chain combines TRBV6-5 with TRBJ1-1; D possibly corresponds to TRBD1 (5 bases). Germline V gene lookup returns CDR1 MNHEY and CDR2 SVGAGI. There are 13 residues in the CDR3. V lost 5 bases and J 4 bases, leaving 11 bases between the germline ends.

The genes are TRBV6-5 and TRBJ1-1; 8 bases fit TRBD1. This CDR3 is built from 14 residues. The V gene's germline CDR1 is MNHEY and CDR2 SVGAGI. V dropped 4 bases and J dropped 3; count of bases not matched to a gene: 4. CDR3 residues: CASSSGQGDTEAFF. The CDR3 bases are TGTGCCAGCAGTTCCGGACAGGGAGACACTGAAGCTTTCTTT.

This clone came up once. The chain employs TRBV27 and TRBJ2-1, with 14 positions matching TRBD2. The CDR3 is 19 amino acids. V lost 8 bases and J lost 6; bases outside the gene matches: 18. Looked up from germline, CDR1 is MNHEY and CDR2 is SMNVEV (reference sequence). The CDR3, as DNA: TGTGCCAGCGTATACCGGCCGGGACTAGCGGGAGATGAGGGCAATGAGCAGTTCTTC. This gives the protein CASVYRPGLAGDEGNEQFF.

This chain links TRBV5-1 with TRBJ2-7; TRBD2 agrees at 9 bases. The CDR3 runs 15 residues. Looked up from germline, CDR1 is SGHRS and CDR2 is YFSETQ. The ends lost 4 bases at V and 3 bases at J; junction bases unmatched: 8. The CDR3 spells CASSLIAGAGYEQYF. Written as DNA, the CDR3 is TGCGCCAGCAGCCTAATAGCGGGAGCGGGCTACGAGCAGTACTTC.

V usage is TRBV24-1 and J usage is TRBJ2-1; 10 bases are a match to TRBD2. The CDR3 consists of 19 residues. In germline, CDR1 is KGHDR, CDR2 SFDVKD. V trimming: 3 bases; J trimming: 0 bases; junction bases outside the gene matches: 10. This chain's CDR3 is CATSDVISGRTSSYNEQFF. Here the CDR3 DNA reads TGTGCCACCAGTGATGTCATTAGCGGGAGGACTAGCTCCTACAATGAGCAGTTCTTC.

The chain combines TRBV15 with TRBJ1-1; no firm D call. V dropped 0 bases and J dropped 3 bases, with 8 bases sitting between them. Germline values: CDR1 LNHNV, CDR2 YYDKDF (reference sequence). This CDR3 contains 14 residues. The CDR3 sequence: CATSRDSSYTEAFF. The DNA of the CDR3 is TGTGCCACCAGCAGAGATTCCAGTTACACTGAAGCTTTCTTT.

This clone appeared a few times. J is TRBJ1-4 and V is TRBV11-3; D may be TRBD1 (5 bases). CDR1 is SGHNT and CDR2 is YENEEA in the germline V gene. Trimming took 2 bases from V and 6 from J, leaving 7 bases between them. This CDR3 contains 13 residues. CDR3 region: CASSLLGDEKLFF. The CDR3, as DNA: TGTGCCAGCAGCTTACTAGGGGATGAAAAACTGTTTTTT.

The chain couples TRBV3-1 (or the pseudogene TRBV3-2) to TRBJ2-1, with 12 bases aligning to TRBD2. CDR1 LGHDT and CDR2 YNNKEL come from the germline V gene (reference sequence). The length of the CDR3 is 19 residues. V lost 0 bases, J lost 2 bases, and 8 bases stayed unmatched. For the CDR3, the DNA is TGTGCCAGCAGCCAAGATCCGGAGACTAGCGGGGGACCCTACAATGAGCAGTTCTTC. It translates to CASSQDPETSGGPYNEQFF.

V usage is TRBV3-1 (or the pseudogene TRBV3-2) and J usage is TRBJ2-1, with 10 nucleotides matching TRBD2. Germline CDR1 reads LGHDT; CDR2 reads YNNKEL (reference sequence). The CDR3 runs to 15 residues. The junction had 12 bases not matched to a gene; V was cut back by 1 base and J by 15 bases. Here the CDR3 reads CASSQASGGAPLGFF. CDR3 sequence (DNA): TGTGCCAGCAGCCAAGCAAGCGGGGGGGCCCCCTTGGGGTTCTTC.

The CDR3 sequence: CASSQGTGGREKLFF. For the CDR3, the DNA is TGTGCCAGCAGCCAGGGGACAGGGGGAAGAGAAAAACTGTTTTTT. The chain carries TRBV14 and TRBJ1-4; 11 positions agree with TRBD1. The CDR3 runs to 15 residues. Germline-derived CDR1 and CDR2 are SGHDN and FVKESK. The V and J ends lost 3 bases and 8 bases, in that order; junction bases with no gene match: 5.

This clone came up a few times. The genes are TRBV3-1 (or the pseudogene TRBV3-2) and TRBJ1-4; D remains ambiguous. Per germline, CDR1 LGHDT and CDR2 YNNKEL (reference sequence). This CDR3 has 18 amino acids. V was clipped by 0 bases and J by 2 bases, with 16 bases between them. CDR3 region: CASSQDRFASGTNEKLFF. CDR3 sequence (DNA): TGTGCCAGCAGCCAAGATCGATTCGCCAGCGGTACTAATGAAAAACTGTTTTTT.

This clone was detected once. CDR3 loop: CASSPRQTSYYEQYF. DNA of the CDR3: TGTGCCAGCTCACCTAGACAGACCTCTTACTACGAGCAGTACTTC. J is TRBJ2-7 and V is TRBV18, with TRBD1 as a possible D gene (5 bases). From germline, CDR1 is KGHSH and CDR2 LQKENI. V lost 3 bases and J 3 bases, leaving 15 bases between the germline ends. The CDR3 runs to 15 residues.

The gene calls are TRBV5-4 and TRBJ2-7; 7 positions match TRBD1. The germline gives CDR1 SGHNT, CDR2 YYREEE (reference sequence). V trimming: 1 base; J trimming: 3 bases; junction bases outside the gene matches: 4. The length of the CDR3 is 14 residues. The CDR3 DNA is TGTGCCAGCAGCTTGAGACAGGGACACTACGAGCAGTACTTC. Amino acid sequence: CASSLRQGHYEQYF.

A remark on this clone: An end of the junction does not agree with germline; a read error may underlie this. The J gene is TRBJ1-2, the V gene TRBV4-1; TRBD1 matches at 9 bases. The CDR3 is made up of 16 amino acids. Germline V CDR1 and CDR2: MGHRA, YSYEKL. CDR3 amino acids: CARSRPGQGTNYGYTF. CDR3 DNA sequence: TGCGCCCGCAGCCGACCGGGACAGGGAACTAACTATGGCTACACCTTC.

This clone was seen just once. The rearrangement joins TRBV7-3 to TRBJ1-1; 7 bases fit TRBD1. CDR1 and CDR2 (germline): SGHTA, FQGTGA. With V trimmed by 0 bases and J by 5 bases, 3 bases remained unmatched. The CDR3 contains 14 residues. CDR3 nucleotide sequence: TGTGCCAGCAGCTTAACAAGCAGGGGGACTGAAGCTTTCTTT. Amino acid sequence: CASSLTSRGTEAFF.

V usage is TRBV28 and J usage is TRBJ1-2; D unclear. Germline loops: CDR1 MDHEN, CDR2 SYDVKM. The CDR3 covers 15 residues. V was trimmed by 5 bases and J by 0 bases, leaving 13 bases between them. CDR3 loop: CASSKRAGTNYGYTF. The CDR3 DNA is TGTGCCAGCAGTAAGAGGGCAGGTACTAACTATGGCTACACCTTC.